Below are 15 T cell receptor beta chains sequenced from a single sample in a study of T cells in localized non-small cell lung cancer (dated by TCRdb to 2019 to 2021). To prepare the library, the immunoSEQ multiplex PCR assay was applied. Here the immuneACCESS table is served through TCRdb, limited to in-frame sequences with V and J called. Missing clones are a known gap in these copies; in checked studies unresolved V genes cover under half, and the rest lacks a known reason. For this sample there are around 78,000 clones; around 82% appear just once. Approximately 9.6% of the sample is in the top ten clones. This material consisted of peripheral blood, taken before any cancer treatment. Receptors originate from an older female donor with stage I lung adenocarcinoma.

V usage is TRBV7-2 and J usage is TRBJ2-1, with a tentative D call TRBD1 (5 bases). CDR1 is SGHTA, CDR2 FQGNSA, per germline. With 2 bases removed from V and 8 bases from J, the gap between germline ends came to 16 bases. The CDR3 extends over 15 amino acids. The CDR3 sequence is CASSLQGSKADEQFF. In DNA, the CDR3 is TGTGCCAGCAGCTTACAGGGATCCAAAGCTGATGAGCAGTTCTTC.

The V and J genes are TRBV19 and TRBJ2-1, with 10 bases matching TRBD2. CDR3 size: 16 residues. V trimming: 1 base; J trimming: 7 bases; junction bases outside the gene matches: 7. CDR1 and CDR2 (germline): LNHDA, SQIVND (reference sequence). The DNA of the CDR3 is TGTGCCAGTAGTATAGTAGCGGGAGGTGGGGGAAATGAGCAGTTCTTC. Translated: CASSIVAGGGGNEQFF.

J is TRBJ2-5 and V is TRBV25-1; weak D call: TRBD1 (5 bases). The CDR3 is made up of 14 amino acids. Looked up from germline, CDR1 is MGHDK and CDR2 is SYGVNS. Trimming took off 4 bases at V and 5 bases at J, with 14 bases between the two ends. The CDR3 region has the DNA TGTGCCAGCAGTGGTTGGCAGGGTAAGGAGACCCAGTACTTC. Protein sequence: CASSGWQGKETQYF.

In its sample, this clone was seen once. CDR3 amino acids: CASSHTSNSPLHF. The CDR3 region has the DNA TGTGCCAGCAGCCACACTTCTAATTCACCCCTCCACTTT. This chain links TRBV6-1 with TRBJ1-6; D call uncertain. The germline gives CDR1 MNHNS, CDR2 SASEGT. CDR3 length equals 13 residues. V was pared by 6 bases and J by 6 bases, with 9 bases between.

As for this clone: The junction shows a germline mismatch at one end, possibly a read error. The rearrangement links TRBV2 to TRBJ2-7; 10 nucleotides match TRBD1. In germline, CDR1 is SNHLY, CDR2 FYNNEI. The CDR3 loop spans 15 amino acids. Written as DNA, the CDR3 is TGTGCCGGCAGCTATCCGGGACAGGGGTATAGGGAGCAGTACTTC. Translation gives CAGSYPGQGYREQYF. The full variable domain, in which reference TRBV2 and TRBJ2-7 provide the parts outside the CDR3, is EPEVTQTPSHQVTQMGQEVILRCVPISNHLYFYWYRQILGQKVEFLVSFYNNEISEKSEIFDDQFSVERPDGSNFTLKIRSTKLEDSAMYFCAGSYPGQGYREQYFGPGTRLTVT.

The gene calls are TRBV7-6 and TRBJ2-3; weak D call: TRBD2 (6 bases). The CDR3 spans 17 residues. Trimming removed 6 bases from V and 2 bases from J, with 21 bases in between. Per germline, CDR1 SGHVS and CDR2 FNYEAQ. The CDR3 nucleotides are TGTGCCAGCAGTTCCCGAGTCACAGGAGGGTTCACAGATACGCAGTATTTT. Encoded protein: CASSSRVTGGFTDTQYF.

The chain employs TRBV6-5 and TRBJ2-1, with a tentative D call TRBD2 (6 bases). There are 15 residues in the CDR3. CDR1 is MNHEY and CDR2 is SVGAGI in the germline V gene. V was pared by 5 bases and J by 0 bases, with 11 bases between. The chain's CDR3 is CASSPPGGSYNEQFF. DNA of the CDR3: TGTGCCAGCAGTCCCCCCGGGGGCTCCTACAATGAGCAGTTCTTC.

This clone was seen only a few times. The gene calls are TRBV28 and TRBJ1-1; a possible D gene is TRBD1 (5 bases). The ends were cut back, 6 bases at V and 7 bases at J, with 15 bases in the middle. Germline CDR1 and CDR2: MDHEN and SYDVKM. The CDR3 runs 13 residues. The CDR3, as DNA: TGTGCCAGCAGATCCCGTACAGGCGGTGAAGCTTTCTTT. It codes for CASRSRTGGEAFF.

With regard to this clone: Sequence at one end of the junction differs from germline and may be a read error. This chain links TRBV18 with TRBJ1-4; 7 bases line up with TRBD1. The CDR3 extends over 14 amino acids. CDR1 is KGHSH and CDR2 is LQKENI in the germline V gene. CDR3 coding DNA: TGTGCCAGCTCACAGGGGGCAACCAATGAAAAACTGTTTTTT. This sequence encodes CASSQGATNEKLFF.

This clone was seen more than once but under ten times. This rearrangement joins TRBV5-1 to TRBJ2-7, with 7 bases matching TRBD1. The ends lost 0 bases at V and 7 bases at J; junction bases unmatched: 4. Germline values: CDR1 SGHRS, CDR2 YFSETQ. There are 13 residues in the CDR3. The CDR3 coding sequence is TGCGCCAGCAGCTTGGCACAGGGGTGGGAGCAGTACTTC. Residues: CASSLAQGWEQYF.

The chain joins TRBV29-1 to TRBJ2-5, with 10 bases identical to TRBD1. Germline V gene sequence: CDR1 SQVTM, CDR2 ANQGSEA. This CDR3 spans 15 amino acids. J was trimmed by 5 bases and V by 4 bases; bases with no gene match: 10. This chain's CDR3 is CSVGYPTGGRETQYF. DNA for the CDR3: TGCAGCGTTGGCTACCCGACAGGGGGCCGTGAGACCCAGTACTTC.

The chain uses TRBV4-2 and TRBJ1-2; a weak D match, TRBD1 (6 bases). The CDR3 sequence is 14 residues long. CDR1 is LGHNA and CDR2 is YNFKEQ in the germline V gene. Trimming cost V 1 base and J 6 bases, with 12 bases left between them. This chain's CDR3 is CASSQGGQDHGYTF. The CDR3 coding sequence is TGTGCCAGCAGCCAAGGGGGGCAGGATCATGGCTACACCTTC.

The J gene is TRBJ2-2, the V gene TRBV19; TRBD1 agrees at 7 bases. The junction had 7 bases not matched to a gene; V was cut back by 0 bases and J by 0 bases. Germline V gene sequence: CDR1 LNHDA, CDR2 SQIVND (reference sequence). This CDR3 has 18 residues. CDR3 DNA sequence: TGTGCCAGTAGTATAGAATCACAGGGGTTCGCGAACACCGGGGAGCTGTTTTTT. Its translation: CASSIESQGFANTGELFF.

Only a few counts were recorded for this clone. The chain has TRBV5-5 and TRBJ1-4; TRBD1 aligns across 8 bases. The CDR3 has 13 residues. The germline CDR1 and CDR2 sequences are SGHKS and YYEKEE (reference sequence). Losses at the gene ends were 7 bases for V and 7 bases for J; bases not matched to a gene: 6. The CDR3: CASHGQGIEKLFF. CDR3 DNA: TGTGCCAGCCACGGACAGGGAATTGAAAAACTGTTTTTT.

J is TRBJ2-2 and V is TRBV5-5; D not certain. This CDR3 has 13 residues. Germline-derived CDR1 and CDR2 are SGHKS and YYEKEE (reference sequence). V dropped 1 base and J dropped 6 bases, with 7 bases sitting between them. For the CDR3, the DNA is TGTGCCAGCAGCTTGTTGGGCGCCGGGGAGCTGTTTTTT. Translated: CASSLLGAGELFF.